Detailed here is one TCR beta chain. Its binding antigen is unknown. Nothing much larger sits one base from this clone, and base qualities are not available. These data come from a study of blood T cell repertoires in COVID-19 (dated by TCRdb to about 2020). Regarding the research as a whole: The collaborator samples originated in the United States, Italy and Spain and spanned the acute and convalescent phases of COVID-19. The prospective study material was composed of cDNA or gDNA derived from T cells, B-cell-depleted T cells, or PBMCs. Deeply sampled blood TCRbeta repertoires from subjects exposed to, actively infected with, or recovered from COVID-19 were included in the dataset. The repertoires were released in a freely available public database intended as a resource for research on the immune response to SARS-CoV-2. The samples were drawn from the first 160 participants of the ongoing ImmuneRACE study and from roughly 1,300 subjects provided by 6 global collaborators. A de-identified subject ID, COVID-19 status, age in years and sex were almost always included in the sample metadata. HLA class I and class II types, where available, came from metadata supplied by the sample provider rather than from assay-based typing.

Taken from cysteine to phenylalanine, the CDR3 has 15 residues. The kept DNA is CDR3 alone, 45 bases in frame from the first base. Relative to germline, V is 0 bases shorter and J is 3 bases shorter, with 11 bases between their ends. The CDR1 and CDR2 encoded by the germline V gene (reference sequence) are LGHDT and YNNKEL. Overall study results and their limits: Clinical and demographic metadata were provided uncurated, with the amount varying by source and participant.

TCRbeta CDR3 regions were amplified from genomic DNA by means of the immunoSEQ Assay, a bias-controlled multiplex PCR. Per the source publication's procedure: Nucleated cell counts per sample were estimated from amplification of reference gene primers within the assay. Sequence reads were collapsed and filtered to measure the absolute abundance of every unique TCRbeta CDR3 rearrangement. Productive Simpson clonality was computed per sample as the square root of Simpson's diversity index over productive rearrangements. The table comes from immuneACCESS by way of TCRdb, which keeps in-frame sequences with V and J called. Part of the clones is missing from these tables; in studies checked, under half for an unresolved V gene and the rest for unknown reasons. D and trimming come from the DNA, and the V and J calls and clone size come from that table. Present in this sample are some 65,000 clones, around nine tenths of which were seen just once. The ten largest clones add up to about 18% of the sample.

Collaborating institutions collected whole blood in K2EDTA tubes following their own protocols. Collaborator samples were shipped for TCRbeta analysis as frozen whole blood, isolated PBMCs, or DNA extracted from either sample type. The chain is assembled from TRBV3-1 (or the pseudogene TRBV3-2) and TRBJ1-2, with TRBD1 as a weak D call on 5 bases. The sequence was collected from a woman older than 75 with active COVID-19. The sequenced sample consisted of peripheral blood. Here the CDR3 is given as CASSQDSAGYYGYTF. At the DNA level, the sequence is TGTGCCAGCAGCCAAGACTCGGCAGGGTACTATGGCTACACCTTC.